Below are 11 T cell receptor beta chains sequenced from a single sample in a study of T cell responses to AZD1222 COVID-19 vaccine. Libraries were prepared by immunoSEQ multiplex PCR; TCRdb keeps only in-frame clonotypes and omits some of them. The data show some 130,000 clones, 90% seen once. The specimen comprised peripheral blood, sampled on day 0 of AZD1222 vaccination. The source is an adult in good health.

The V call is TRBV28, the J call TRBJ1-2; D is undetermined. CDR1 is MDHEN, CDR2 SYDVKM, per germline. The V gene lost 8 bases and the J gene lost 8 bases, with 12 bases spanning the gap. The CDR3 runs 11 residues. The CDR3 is CASYGPWGYTF. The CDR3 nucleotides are TGTGCCAGCTATGGCCCCTGGGGCTACACCTTC.

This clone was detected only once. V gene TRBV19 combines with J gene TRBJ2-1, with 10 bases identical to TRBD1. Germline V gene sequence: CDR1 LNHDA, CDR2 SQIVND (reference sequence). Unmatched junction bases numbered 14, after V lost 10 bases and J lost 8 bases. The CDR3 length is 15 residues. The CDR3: CATDVRDRGFDEQFF. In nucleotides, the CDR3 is TGTGCCACCGACGTCCGGGACAGGGGATTCGATGAGCAGTTCTTC.

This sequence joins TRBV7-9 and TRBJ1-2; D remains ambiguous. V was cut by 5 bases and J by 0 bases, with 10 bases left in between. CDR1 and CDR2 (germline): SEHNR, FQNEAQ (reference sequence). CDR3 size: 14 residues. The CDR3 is CASSPVLTNYGYTF. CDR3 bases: TGTGCCAGCAGCCCGGTCCTCACTAACTATGGCTACACCTTC.

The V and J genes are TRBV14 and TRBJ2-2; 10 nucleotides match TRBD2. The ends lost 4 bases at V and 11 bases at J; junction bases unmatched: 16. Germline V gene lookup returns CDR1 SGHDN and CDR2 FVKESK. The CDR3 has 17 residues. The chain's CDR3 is CASSLGELAGRRGELFF. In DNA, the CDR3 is TGTGCCAGCAGCCTTGGAGAACTAGCGGGGAGAAGAGGAGAGCTGTTTTTT.

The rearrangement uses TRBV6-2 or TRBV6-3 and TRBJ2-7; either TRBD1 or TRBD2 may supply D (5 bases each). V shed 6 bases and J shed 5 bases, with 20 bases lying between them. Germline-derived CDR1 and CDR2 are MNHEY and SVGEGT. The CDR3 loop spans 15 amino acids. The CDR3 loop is CASSRPGTVKDEQYF. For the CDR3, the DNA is TGTGCCAGCAGCCGCCCAGGGACCGTGAAGGACGAGCAGTACTTC.

The CDR3 loop is CATSQGYHNSPLHF. DNA of the CDR3: TGTGCCACCTCACAGGGTTATCATAATTCACCCCTCCACTTT. The rearrangement joins TRBV19 to TRBJ1-6; tentatively, D is TRBD1 (6 bases). This CDR3 region has 14 residues. Trimming pared 10 bases from V and 5 bases from J, leaving 15 bases between. Germline V lookup: CDR1 LNHDA, CDR2 SQIVND (reference sequence).

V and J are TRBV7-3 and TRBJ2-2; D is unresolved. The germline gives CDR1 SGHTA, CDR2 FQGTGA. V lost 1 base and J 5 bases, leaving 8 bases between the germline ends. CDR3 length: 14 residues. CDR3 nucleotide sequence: TGTGCCAGCAGCTTAAAAGCCCATACCGGGGAGCTGTTTTTT. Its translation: CASSLKAHTGELFF.

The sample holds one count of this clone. This CDR3 reads CASSQDTNTEAFF. CDR3 nucleotides: TGCGCCAGCAGCCAAGATACGAACACTGAAGCTTTCTTT. The chain uses TRBV5-1 and TRBJ1-1; D is unresolved. Germline assignment: CDR1 SGHRS and CDR2 YFSETQ. The CDR3 is 13 amino acids. V lost 4 bases, J lost 1 base, and 8 bases lay in between.

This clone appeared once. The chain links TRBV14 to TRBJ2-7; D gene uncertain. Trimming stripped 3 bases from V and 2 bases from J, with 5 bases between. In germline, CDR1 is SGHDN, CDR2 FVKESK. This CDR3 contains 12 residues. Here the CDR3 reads CASSQLTYEQYF. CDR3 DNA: TGTGCCAGCAGCCAGTTAACCTACGAGCAGTACTTC.

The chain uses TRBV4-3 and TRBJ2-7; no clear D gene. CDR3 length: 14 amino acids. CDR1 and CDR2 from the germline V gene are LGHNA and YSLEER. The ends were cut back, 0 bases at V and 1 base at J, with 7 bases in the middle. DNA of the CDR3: TGCGCCAGCAGCCAAGACGTGGGTTCCTACGAGCAGTACTTC. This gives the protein CASSQDVGSYEQYF.

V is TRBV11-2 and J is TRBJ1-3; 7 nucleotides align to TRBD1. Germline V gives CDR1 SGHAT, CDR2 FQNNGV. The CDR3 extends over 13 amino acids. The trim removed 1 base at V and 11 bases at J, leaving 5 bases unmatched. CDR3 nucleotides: TGTGCCAGCAGCTTAGGAGGGGGCAGCGCCATATATTTT. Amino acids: CASSLGGGSAIYF.